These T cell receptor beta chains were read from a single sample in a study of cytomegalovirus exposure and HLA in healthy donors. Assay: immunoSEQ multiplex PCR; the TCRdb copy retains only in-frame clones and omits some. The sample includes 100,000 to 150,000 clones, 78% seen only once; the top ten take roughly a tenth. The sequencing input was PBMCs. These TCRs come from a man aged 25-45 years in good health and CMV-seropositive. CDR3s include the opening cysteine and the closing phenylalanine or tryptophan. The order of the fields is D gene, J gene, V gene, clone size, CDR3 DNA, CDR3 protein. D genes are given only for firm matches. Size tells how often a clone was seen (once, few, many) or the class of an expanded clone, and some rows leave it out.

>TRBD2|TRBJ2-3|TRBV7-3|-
TGTGCCAGCAGCTCCGGGACTAGCGGGAGTGTGGATACGCAGTATTTT
CASSSGTSGSVDTQYF
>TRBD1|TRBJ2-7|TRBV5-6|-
TGTGCCAGCAGCTCGTCCCGGGACAGGGTCCACCGGCAAGAGCAGTACTTC
CASSSSRDRVHRQEQYF
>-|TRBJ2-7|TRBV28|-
TGTGCCAGCAGTGCCCCTCACGGGGAGTCCTACGAGCAGTACTTC
CASSAPHGESYEQYF
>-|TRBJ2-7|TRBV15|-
TGTGCCACCAGCAGAGATAGGGGCCCCTACGAGCAGTACTTC
CATSRDRGPYEQYF
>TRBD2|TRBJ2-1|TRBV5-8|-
TGTGCCAGCAGTCGGACTAGCGGGACTTTGGATGAGCAGTTCTTC
CASSRTSGTLDEQFF
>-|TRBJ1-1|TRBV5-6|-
TGTGCCAGCAGCTTGACAGGGCGGAACACTGAAGCTTTCTTT
CASSLTGRNTEAFF
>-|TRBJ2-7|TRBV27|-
TGTGCCAGCAGTGCCAGTCCGACGGGTAACGAGCAGTACTTC
CASSASPTGNEQYF
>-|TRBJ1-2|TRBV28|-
TGTGCCAGCAGTTTGACTGAGAGGAGCTATGGCTACACCTTC
CASSLTERSYGYTF
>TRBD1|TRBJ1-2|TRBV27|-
TGTGCCAGCAGTACGGGACAGGGGGGGTATGGCTACACCTTC
CASSTGQGGYGYTF
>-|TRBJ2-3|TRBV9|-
TGTGCCAGCAGCGCGTACACAGATACGCAGTATTTT
CASSAYTDTQYF
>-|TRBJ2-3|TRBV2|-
TGTGCCAGCACATTATCCCAGGGGGAGGGCACAGATACGCAGTATTTT
CASTLSQGEGTDTQYF
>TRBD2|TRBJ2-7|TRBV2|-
TGTGCCAGCAGACACGGGACTAGCGGGAGGAATGAGCAGTACTTC
CASRHGTSGRNEQYF
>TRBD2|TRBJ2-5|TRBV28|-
TGTGCCAGCACTACCCCCGGGACTAGTACCCAAGAGACCCAGTACTTC
CASTTPGTSTQETQYF
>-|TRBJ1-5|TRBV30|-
TGTGCCTGGAGTCCCACTAGTGCGGATCAGCCCCAGCATTTT
CAWSPTSADQPQHF
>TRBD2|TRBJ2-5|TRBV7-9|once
TGTGCCAGCAGCTTAAGGGCTAGCGGGAGAGCCAACCAAGAGACCCAGTACTTC
CASSLRASGRANQETQYF
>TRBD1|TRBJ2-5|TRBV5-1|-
TGCGCCAGCAGCTATGGGACAGGGACAGAGACCCAGTACTTC
CASSYGTGTETQYF
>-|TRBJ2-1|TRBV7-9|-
TGTGCCAGCAGCTTAATTAGCGGACCCTACAATGAGCAGTTCTTC
CASSLISGPYNEQFF
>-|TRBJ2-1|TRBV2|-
TGTGCCAGCAGTGATCCAACCTTTCGGGGGAGGCCCTACAATGAGCAGTTCTTC
CASSDPTFRGRPYNEQFF
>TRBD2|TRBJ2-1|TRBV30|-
TGTGCCTGGGGACCGGGACTAGCTTCCAATGAGCAGTTCTTC
CAWGPGLASNEQFF
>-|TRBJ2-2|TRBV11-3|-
TGTGCCAGCAGCTTAGGAGGGTCCGCCGGGGAGCTGTTTTTT
CASSLGGSAGELFF